This record covers a single T cell receptor (beta chain). Its antigen is not identified. Participants comprised healthy donors of bone marrow. These data originate in a study of cytomegalovirus exposure and HLA in healthy donors. Overall study: Earlier, 95 million to 120 million unique TCR beta sequences were recovered from approximately 180 million T cells by an analysis. Points from the study as a whole: In an earlier analysis, most TCR beta V segments were productive about 90% or about 30% of the time. The study assumed roughly uniform donor sequencing depth for presence/absence analyses.

The PCR contained 60 Vbeta and 13 Jbeta primers. TCRdb's copy holds only in-frame clones and misses some; the assay was immunoSEQ multiplex PCR. Of approximately 220,000 clones listed, 60% to 85% are singletons. The origin of this receptor is a man aged 35 to 55 in good health and CMV-seronegative. Material for sequencing was PBMCs.

The CDR3 region has the DNA TGCGCCAGCGAAGAAACACAGGAGAGCTCCTACAATGAGCAGTTCTTC. Amino acid sequence: CASEETQESSYNEQFF. The rearrangement links TRBV10-1 to TRBJ2-1, with a possible D match to TRBD1 (5 bases). Germline V gene sequence: CDR1 WNHNN, CDR2 SYGVQD (reference sequence). Deletions cut 8 bases from V and 0 bases from J, with 17 bases between. The CDR3 consists of 16 residues.